This T cell receptor beta chain stems from a study of blood T cells in healthy people across ages. Combining a sample-barcoded 5' primer with a J-beta primer mix, a second PCR ran for about 6 to 11 cycles. TCRdb processed the 5' RACE reads anew with MiXCR; each CDR3 protein has one entry. This sample has 780,000 or so distinct CDR3 sequences, with just under 25% found just once. V was pared by 6 bases and J by 6 bases, with 5 bases of the junction left unmatched. Germline values: CDR1 SQVTM, CDR2 ANQGSEA. The CDR3 runs 12 residues. These data are also associated with another study on T cells of mothers and their children.

This receptor was identified in a boy between 10 and 17 years old in good health. V and J are TRBV29-1 and TRBJ2-3, with 8 bases aligning to TRBD1. The sequenced sample was blood. The CDR3 DNA reads as TGCAGCGTGGATACAGGGGGGGATACGCAGTATTTT. Residues: CSVDTGGDTQYF.